Following are 17 T cell receptor beta chains from one sample sequenced in a study of T cells expressing NK-cell markers. Reprocessing the 5' RACE reads, TCRdb reports a single entry for every CDR3 protein and omits DNA. The sample table sets out about 260,000 distinct CDR3 sequences. The source material was blood T cells: a sorted CD56 or NKG2C T cell subset, CD4+ or CD8+ T cells, or bulk PBMC T cells (not recorded which). The receptors stem from a man aged 18 to 35 in good health.

The rearrangement links TRBV29-1 to TRBJ2-1. Germline CDR1 reads SQVTM; CDR2 reads ANQGSEA. This CDR3 is built from 15 residues. The chain's CDR3 is CSVDPTGSSYNEQFF.

The CDR3 here is CASSFQGNTGELFF. The rearrangement links TRBV12-3 or TRBV12-4 to TRBJ2-2; TCRdb's assignment of TRBD1 cannot be checked, as there is no DNA. This CDR3 comprises 14 residues.

The chain has TRBV19 and TRBJ2-1; TCRdb calls TRBD2, which cannot be checked without DNA. CDR3 length equals 16 residues. Germline assignment: CDR1 LNHDA and CDR2 SQIVND (reference sequence). The CDR3 region is CASSIEATSGWNEQFF.

This chain connects TRBV5-1 to TRBJ2-3; lacking DNA, the TRBD1 call made by TCRdb goes unchecked. Germline V gene data show CDR1 as SGHRS and CDR2 as YFSETQ. This CDR3 has 17 amino acids. The CDR3 spells CASRSGTGGARTDTQYF.

The rearrangement uses TRBV30 and TRBJ1-5. Germline CDR1 reads GTSNPN; CDR2 reads SVGIG (reference sequence). The CDR3 contains 16 residues. The CDR3 region is CAWSSRRPASNQPQHF.

This sequence joins TRBV28 and TRBJ2-7; absent DNA, TCRdb's TRBD1 call cannot be checked. The CDR3 is 16 residues long. Germline lookup yields CDR1 MDHEN and CDR2 SYDVKM. The CDR3 spells CASTTEAGARNYEQYF.

V is TRBV10-3 and J is TRBJ2-7; TCRdb outputs TRBD1, but without DNA this stays unchecked. Germline values: CDR1 ENHRY, CDR2 SYGVKD. The CDR3 is made up of 13 amino acids. The CDR3 loop reads CAINEGPPYEQYF.

The rearrangement joins TRBV19 to TRBJ1-2. CDR1 is LNHDA, CDR2 SQIVND, per germline (reference sequence). The CDR3 loop spans 14 amino acids. The CDR3 here is CASSLFSGSYGYTF.

This chain joins TRBV7-6 and TRBJ1-1; TCRdb names TRBD1, which stays unverified in the absence of DNA. CDR1 is SGHVS, CDR2 FNYEAQ, per germline. The CDR3 is 16 residues long. CDR3 in amino acids: CASSFGQGFVNTEAFF.

The chain links TRBV5-8 to TRBJ2-1. The CDR3 covers 12 residues. Germline loops: CDR1 SGHTS, CDR2 YDEGEE. The CDR3 spells CASSLSRNEQFF. Supplemented by reference TRBV5-8 and TRBJ2-1, the full variable domain reads EAGVTQSPTHLIKTRGQQATLRCSPISGHTSVYWYQQALGLGLQFLLWYDEGEERNRGNFPPRFSGRQFPNYSSELNVNALELEDSALYLCASSLSRNEQFFGPGTRLTVL.

V gene TRBV7-9 combines with J gene TRBJ2-1; TCRdb indicates TRBD1, and absent DNA this call remains unverified. CDR1 is SEHNR and CDR2 is FQNEAQ in the germline V gene (reference sequence). The CDR3 has 17 amino acids. This CDR3 reads CASSEQGQGVFYNEQFF.

The chain links TRBV7-3 to TRBJ2-6; the TCRdb call, TRBD1, lacks DNA for checking. Per the germline V gene, CDR1 is SGHTA and CDR2 is FQGTGA. The CDR3 is 16 residues long. The CDR3 reads CASSLLGRAGANVLTF. Using reference TRBV7-3 and TRBJ2-6 for the parts outside the CDR3, the full variable domain is GAGVSQTPSNKVTEKGKYVELRCDPISGHTALYWYRQSLGQGPEFLIYFQGTGAADDSGLPNDRFFAVRPEGSVSTLKIQRTERGDSAVYLCASSLLGRAGANVLTFGAGSRLTVL.

The rearrangement uses TRBV4-3 and TRBJ2-1. The CDR3 consists of 15 residues. The V gene's germline CDR1 is LGHNA and CDR2 YSLEER. The chain's CDR3 is CASSQDIGSYNEQFF.

CDR3 region: CASSLVAYEQYF. The chain employs TRBV7-9 and TRBJ2-7. CDR3 length equals 12 residues. The germline V gene has CDR1 SEHNR and CDR2 FQNEAQ (reference sequence).

The CDR3 here is CSVRTDGAREQYF. The V and J genes are TRBV29-1 and TRBJ2-7; the D call from TCRdb, TRBD2, cannot be confirmed without DNA. Per the germline V gene, CDR1 is SQVTM and CDR2 is ANQGSEA. The CDR3 is made up of 13 amino acids.

The CDR3 reads CASSIGTRGGYTF. This chain uses TRBV5-5 with TRBJ1-2; the D call of TRBD1 rests on TCRdb alone, since no DNA is present to check it. Germline lookup yields CDR1 SGHKS and CDR2 YYEKEE (reference sequence). The CDR3 consists of 13 residues.

This chain uses TRBV7-9 with TRBJ2-1; TCRdb calls TRBD2, which cannot be checked without DNA. Germline CDR1 is SEHNR and CDR2 is FQNEAQ (reference sequence). The CDR3 runs 14 residues. CDR3 in amino acids: CASSTLGQLDEQFF. The full variable domain, in which reference TRBV7-9 and TRBJ2-1 provide the parts outside the CDR3, is DTGVSQNPRHKITKRGQNVTFRCDPISEHNRLYWYRQTLGQGPEFLTYFQNEAQLEKSRLLSDRFSAERPKGSFSTLEIQRTEQGDSAMYLCASSTLGQLDEQFFGPGTRLTVL.